This paragraph covers one T cell receptor beta chain sequence. This sample is part of a study of blood T cell repertoires in COVID-19. Across the study: The United States, Italy and Spain were the sources of the acute and convalescent COVID-19 samples.

The CDR3 runs to 14 residues. Germline loops: CDR1 SGHNT, CDR2 YENEEA. V shed 8 bases and J 8 bases; nucleotides not matched to a gene: 11. Assay used: immunoSEQ multiplex PCR; TCRdb lists only in-frame clones, some missing. The sample yields about 94,000 clones, 70% to 90% seen once. Source material: peripheral blood. This chain joins TRBV11-3 and TRBJ1-4; 7 bases map to TRBD1. The sequence was collected from a human donor with acute or convalescent COVID-19. The donor label of this sample is uncertain. The CDR3 DNA is TGTGCCAGCGGATCGGGACAGTGGGAGGAAAAACTGTTTTTT. This codes for CASGSGQWEEKLFF.